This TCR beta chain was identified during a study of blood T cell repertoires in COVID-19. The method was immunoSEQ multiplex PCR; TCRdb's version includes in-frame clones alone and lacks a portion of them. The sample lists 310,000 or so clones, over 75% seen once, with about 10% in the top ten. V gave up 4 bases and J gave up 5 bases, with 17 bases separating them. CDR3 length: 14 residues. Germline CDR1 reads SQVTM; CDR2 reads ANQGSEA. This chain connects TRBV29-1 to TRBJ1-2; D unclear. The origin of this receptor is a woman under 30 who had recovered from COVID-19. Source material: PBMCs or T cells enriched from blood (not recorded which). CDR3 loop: CSVASSQAPYGYTF. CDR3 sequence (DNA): TGCAGCGTTGCCTCTAGCCAGGCCCCATATGGCTACACCTTC.